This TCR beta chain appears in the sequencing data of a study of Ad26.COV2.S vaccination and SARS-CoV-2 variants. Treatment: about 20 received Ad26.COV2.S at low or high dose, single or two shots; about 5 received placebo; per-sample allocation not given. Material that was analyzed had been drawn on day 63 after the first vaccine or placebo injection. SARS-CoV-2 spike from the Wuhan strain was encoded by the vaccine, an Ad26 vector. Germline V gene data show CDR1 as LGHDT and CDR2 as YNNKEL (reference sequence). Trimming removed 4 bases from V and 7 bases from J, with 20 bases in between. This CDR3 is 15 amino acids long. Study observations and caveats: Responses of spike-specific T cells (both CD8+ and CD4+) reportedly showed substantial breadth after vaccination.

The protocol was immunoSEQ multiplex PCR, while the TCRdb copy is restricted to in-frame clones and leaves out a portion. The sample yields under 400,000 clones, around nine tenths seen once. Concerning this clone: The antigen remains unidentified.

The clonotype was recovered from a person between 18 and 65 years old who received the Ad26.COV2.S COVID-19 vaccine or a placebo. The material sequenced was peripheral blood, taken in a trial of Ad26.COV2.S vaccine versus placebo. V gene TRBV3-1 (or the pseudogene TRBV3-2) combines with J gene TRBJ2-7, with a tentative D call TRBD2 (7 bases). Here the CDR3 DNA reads TGTGCCAGCAGCCTAGAGGGGACATACGGGGGGGAGCAGTACTTC. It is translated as CASSLEGTYGGEQYF.